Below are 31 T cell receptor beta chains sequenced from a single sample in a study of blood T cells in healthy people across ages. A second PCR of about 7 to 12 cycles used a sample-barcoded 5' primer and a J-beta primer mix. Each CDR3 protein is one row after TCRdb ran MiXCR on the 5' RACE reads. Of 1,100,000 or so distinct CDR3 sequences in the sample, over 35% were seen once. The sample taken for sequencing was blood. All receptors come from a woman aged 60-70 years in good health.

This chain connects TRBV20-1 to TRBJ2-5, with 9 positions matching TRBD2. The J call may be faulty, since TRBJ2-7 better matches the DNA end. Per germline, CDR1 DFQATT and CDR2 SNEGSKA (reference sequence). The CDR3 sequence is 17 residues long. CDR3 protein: CSARDRVLAGGPREQYF. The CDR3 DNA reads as TGCAGTGCTAGAGATCGGGTTCTCGCGGGAGGGCCTCGCGAGCAGTACTTC.

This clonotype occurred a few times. CDR3 nucleotides: TGCAGCGCCCGGGAAGTGGGGGGCGGGAGGATGAGGACCAATGAGCAGTTCTTC. Translated, it gives CSAREVGGGRMRTNEQFF. The V and J genes are TRBV29-1 and TRBJ2-1; 8 bases align to TRBD2. J was trimmed by 6 bases and V by 7 bases; bases with no gene match: 23. The CDR3 covers 18 residues. Germline V CDR1 and CDR2: SQVTM, ANQGSEA.

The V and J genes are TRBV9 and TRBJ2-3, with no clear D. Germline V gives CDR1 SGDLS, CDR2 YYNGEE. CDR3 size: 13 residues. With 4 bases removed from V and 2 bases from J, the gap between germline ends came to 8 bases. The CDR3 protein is CASSRSPTDTQYF. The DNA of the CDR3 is TGTGCCAGCAGCCGATCACCCACAGATACGCAGTATTTT.

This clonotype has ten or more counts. DNA of the CDR3: TGTGCCAGCTCCCAATCTAGCGGGAGTTACAATGAGCAGTTCTTC. It yields the protein CASSQSSGSYNEQFF. The rearrangement uses TRBV18 and TRBJ2-1; 10 bases agree with TRBD2. J was trimmed by 4 bases and V by 6 bases; bases with no gene match: 6. Germline V gene sequence: CDR1 KGHSH, CDR2 LQKENI. This CDR3 is built from 15 residues.

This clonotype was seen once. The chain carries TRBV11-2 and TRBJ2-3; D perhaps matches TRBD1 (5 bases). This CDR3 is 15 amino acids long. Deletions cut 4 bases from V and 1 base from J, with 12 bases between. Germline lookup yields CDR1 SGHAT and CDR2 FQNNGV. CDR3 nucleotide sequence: TGTGCCAGCAGCTGGGCAGGGCCCGGCACAGATACGCAGTATTTT. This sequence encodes CASSWAGPGTDTQYF.

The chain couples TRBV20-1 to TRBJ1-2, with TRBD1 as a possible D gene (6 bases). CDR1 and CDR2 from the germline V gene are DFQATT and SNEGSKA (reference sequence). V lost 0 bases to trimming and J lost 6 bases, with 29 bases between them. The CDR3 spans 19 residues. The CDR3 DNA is TGCAGTGCTAGAGATCGCACTCGGTCAGGGCCGCCCAGGGGTGATGGCTACACCTTC. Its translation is CSARDRTRSGPPRGDGYTF.

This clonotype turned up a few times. The CDR3 here is CASQDRGYNEQFF. As DNA, the CDR3 is TGTGCCAGCCAGGACAGGGGGTACAATGAGCAGTTCTTC. The chain employs TRBV2 and TRBJ2-1; 10 bases fit TRBD1. V lost 8 bases to trimming and J lost 4 bases; unmatched junction nucleotides: 2. Germline V gene lookup returns CDR1 SNHLY and CDR2 FYNNEI. The CDR3 spans 13 residues.

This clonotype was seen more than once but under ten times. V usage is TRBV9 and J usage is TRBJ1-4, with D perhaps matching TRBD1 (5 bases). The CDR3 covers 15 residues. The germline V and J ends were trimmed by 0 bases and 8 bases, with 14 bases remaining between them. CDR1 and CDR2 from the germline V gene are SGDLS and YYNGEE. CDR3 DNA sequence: TGTGCCAGCAGCGTAGGAGGGGCACGGGGAGAAAAACTGTTTTTT. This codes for CASSVGGARGEKLFF.

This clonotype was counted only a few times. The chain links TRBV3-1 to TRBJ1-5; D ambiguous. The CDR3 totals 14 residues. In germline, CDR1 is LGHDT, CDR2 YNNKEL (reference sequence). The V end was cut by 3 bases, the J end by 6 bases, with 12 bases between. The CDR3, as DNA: TGTGCCAGCAGCCACCGTTTATTGGGTCAGCCCCAGCATTTT. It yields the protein CASSHRLLGQPQHF.

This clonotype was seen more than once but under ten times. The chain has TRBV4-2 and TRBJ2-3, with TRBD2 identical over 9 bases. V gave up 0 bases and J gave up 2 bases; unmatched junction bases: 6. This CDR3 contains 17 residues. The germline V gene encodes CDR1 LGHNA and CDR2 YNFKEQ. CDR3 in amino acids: CASSQDGLAGLTDTQYF. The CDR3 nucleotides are TGTGCCAGCAGCCAAGATGGGCTAGCGGGACTCACAGATACGCAGTATTTT.

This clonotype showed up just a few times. CDR3 sequence: CASSEVLAGVHTQYF. The CDR3 DNA reads as TGTGCCAGCAGTGAAGTACTAGCGGGAGTACATACGCAGTATTTT. J is TRBJ2-3 and V is TRBV2; 11 nucleotides align to TRBD2. The germline gives CDR1 SNHLY, CDR2 FYNNEI. This CDR3 has 15 amino acids. V shed 1 base, J shed 7 bases, and the junction held 4 bases outside the gene matches.

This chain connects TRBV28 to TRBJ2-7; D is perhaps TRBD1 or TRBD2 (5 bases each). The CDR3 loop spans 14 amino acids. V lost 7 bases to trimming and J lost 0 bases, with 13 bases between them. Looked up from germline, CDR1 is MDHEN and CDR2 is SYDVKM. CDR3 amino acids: CASTAAGSSYEQYF. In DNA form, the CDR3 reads TGTGCCAGCACCGCGGCAGGGAGCTCCTACGAGCAGTACTTC.

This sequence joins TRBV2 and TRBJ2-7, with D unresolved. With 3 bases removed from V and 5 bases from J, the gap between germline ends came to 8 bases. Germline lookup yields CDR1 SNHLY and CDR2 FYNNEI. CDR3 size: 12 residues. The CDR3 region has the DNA TGTGCCAGCAGTGACCCGATCCACGAGCAGTACTTC. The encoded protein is CASSDPIHEQYF.

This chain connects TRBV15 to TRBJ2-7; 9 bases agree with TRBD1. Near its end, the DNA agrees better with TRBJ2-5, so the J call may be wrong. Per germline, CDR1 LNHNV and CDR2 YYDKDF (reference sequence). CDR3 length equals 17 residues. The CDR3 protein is CATSRVLGTGTQETQYF. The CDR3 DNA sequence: TGTGCCACCAGCCGGGTCCTAGGGACAGGGACACAAGAGACCCAGTACTTC.

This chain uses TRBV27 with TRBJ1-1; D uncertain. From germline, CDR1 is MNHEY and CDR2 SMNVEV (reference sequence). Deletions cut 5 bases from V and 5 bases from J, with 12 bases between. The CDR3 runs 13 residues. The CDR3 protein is CASSLGSRTEAFF. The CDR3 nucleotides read TGTGCCAGCAGTCTAGGGTCAAGGACTGAAGCTTTCTTT.

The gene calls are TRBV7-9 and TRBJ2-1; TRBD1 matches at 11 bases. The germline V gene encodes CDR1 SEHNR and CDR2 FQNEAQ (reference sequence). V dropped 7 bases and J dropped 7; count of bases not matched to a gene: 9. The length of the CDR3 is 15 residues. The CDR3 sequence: CASNSGTGGRNEQFF. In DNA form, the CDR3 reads TGTGCCAGCAACTCCGGGACAGGGGGACGTAATGAGCAGTTCTTC.

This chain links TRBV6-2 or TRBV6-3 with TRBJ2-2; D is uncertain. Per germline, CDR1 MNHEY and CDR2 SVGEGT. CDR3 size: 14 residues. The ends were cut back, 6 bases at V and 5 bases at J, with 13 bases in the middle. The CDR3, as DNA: TGTGCCAGCAGCCCAAGTCACTTAACCGGGGAGCTGTTTTTT. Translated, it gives CASSPSHLTGELFF.

DNA of the CDR3: TGTGCCAGCAGTTACGCAGCCGGGACTAGCGGGAGCTCCTACGAGCAGTACTTC. Encoded protein: CASSYAAGTSGSSYEQYF. This chain joins TRBV6-5 and TRBJ2-7; TRBD2 aligns across 14 bases. The CDR3 spans 18 residues. Trimming removed 2 bases from V and 0 bases from J; junction bases left unmatched: 6. The germline V gene has CDR1 MNHEY and CDR2 SVGAGI.

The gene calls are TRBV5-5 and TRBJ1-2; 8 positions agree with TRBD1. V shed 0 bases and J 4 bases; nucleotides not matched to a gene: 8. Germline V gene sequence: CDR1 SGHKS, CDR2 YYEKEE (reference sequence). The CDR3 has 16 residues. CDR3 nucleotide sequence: TGTGCCAGCAGCTTGGTCAGGGGGCCCAGCGGCTATGGCTACACCTTC. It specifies CASSLVRGPSGYGYTF.

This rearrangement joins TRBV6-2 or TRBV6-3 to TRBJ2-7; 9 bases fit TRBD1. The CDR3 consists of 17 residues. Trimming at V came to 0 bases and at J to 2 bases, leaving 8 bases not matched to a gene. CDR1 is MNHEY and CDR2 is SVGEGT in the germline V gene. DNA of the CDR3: TGTGCCAGCAGTTACTCTGGCGGGACAGGGCGTACCTACGAGCAGTACTTC. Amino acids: CASSYSGGTGRTYEQYF.

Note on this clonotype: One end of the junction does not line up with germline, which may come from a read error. In DNA, the CDR3 is TGTGCCGGCAGCATCCGGGACACCACTTTGCGGGAGGACGAGCAGTACTTC. Residues: CAGSIRDTTLREDEQYF. The rearrangement uses TRBV5-5 and TRBJ2-4; the match to TRBD2 covers 8 bases. The assigned J gene may be wrong: the sequence end matches TRBJ2-7 better. Germline CDR1 reads SGHKS; CDR2 reads YYEKEE (reference sequence). The CDR3 runs to 17 residues.

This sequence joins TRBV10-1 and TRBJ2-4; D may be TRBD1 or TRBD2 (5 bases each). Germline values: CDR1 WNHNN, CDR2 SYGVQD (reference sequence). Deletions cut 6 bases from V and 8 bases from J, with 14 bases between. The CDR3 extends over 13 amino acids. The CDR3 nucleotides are TGCGCCAGCAGCGAGGGGCCTTCGGACATTCAGTACTTC. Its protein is CASSEGPSDIQYF.

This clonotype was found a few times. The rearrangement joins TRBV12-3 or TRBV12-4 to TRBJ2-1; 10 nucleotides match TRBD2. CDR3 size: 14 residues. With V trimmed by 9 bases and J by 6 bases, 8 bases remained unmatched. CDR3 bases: TGTGCCAGTAGCACTAGCGGGATAATCAATGAGCAGTTCTTC. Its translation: CASSTSGIINEQFF.

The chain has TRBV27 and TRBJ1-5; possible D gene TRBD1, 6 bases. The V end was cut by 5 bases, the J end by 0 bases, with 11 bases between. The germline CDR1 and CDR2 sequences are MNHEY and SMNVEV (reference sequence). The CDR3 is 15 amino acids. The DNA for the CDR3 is TGTGCCAGCAGTAAGGACAGCGCTAGCAATCAGCCCCAGCATTTT. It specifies CASSKDSASNQPQHF.

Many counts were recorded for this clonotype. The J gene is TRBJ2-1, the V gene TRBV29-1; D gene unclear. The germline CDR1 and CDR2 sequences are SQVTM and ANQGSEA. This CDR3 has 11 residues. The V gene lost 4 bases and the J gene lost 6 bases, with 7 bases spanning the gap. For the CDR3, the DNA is TGCAGCGTTGGCCCTAGCAATGAGCAGTTCTTC. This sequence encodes CSVGPSNEQFF.

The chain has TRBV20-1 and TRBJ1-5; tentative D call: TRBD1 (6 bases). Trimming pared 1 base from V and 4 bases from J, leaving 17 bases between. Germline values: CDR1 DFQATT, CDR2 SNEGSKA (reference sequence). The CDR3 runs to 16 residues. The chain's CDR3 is CSARGGGHAKNQPQHF. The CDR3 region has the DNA TGCAGTGCTAGAGGGGGGGGACATGCCAAGAATCAGCCCCAGCATTTT.

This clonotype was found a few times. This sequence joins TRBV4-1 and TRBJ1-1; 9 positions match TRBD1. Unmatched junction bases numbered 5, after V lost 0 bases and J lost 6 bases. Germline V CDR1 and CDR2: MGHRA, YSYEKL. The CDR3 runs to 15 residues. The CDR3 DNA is TGCGCCAGCAGCCAAGAGGGGACAGGGATGGCTGAAGCTTTCTTT. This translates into CASSQEGTGMAEAFF.

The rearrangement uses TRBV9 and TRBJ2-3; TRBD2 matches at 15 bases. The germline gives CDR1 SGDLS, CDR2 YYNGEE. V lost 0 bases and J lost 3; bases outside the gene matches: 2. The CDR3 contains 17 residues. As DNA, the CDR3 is TGTGCCAGCAGCGTAGAAGGGACTAGCGGGAGGACAGATACGCAGTATTTT. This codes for CASSVEGTSGRTDTQYF. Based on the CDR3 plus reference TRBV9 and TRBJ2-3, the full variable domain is DSGVTQTPKHLITATGQRVTLRCSPRSGDLSVYWYQQSLDQGLQFLIQYYNGEERAKGNILERFSAQQFPDLHSELNLSSLELGDSALYFCASSVEGTSGRTDTQYFGPGTRLTVL.

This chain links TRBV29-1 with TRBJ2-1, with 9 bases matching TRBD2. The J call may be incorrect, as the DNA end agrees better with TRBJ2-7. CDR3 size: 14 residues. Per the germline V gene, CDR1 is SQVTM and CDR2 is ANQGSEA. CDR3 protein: CSGEGLASYNEQYF. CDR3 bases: TGCAGCGGGGAGGGACTAGCATCCTACAATGAGCAGTACTTC.

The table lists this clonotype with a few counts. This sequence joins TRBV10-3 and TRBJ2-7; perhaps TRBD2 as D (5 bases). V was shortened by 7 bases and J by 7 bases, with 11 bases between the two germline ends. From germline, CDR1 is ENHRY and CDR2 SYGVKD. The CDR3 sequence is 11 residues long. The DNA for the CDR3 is TGTGCCATCACCTCGACGGGAGAGCAGTACTTC. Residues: CAITSTGEQYF.

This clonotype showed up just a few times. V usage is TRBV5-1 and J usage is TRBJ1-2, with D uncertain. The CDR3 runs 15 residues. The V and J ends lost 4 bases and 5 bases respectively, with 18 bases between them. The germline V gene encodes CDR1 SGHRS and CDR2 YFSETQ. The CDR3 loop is CASSKGRDFSYGYTF. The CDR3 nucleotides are TGCGCCAGCAGCAAAGGTAGAGATTTTTCTTATGGCTACACCTTC.